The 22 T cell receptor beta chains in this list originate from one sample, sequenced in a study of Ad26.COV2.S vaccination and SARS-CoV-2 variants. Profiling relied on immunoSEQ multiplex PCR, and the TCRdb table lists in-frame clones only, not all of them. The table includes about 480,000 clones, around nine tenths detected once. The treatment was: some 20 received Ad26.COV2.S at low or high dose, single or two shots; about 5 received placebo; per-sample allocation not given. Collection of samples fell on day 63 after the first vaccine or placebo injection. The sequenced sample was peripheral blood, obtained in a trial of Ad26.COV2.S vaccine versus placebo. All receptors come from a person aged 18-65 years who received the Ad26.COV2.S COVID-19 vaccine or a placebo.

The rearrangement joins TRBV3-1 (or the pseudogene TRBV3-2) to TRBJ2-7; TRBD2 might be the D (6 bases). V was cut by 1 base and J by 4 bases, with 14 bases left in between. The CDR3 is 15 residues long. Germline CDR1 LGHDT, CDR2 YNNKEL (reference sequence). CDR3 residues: CASSQVPGDSYEQYF. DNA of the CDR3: TGTGCCAGCAGCCAAGTACCGGGGGATTCATACGAGCAGTACTTC.

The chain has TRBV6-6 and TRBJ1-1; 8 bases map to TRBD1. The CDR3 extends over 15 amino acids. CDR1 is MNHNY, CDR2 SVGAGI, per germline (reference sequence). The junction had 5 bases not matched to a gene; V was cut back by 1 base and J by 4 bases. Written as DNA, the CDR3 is TGTGCCAGCAGTTACTTCGGACAGGGTGGCACTGAAGCTTTCTTT. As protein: CASSYFGQGGTEAFF.

CDR3 in amino acids: CASSQTGSYGYTF. CDR3 sequence (DNA): TGTGCCAGCAGTCAGACAGGAAGCTATGGCTACACCTTC. The rearrangement links TRBV28 to TRBJ1-2; a weak D match, TRBD1 (6 bases). Germline V gene sequence: CDR1 MDHEN, CDR2 SYDVKM. The CDR3 is 13 residues long. V was pared by 5 bases and J by 4 bases, with 11 bases between.

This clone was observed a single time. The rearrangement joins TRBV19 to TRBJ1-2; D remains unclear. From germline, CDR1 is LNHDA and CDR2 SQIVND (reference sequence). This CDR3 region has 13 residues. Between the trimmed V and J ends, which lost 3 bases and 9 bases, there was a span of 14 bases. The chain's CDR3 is CASSIGLLGSYTF. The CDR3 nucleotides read TGTGCCAGTAGTATTGGGCTCCTCGGCAGCTACACCTTC.

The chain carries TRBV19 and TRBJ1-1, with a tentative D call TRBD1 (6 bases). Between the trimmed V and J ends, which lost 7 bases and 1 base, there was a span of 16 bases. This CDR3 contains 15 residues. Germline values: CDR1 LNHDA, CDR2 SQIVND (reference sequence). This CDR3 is CASTPGQTTNTEAFF. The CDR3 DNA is TGTGCCAGTACCCCTGGACAGACGACGAACACTGAAGCTTTCTTT.

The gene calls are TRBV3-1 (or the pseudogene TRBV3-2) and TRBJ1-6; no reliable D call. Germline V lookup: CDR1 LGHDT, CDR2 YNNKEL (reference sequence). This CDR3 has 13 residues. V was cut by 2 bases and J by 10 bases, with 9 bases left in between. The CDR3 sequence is CASSQMVVSPLHF. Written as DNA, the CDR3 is TGTGCCAGCAGCCAAATGGTTGTGTCACCCCTCCACTTT.

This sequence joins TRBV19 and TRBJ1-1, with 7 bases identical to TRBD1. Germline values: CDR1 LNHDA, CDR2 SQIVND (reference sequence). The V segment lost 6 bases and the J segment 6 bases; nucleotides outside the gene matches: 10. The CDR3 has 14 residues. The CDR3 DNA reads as TGTGCCAGTAGAATGACAGGGCCTGAGGCTGAAGCTTTCTTT. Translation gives CASRMTGPEAEAFF.

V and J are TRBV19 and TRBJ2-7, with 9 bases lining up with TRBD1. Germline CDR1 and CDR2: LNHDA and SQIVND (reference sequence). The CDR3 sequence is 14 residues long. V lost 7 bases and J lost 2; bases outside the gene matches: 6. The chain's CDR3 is CASNAGQGPYEQYF. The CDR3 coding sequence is TGTGCCAGTAACGCGGGACAGGGTCCCTACGAGCAGTACTTC.

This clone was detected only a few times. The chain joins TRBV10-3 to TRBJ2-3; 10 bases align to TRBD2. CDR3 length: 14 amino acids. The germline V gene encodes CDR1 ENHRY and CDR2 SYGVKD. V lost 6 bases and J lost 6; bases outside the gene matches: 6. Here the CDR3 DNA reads TGTGCCATCAGGCCGGGACTAGCGAGGGATACGCAGTATTTT. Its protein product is CAIRPGLARDTQYF.

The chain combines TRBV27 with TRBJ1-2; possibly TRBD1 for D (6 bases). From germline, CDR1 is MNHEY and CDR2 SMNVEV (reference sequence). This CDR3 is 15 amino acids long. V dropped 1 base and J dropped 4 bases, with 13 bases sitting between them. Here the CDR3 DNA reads TGTGCCAGCAGTTTATTTCCACAGGGAGGCTATGGCTACACCTTC. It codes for CASSLFPQGGYGYTF.

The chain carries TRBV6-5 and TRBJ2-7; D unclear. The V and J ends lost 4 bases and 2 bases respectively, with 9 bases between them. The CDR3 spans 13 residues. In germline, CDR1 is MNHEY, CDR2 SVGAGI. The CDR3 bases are TGTGCCAGCAGTTTGGAACAAACCTACGAGCAGTACTTC. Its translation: CASSLEQTYEQYF.

CDR3 nucleotides: TGCGCCAGCAGCAGGCTTGGGAGGGTCGGAGATACGCAGTATTTT. It translates to CASSRLGRVGDTQYF. The chain couples TRBV5-1 to TRBJ2-3; 7 bases are shared with TRBD2. The CDR3 has 15 residues. Germline values: CDR1 SGHRS, CDR2 YFSETQ. V lost 4 bases, J lost 5 bases, and 10 bases stayed unmatched.

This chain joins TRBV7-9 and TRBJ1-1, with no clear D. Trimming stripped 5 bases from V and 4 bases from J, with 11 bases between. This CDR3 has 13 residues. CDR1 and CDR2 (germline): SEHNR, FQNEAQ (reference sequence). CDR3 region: CASSLFPGTEAFF. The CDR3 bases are TGTGCCAGCAGCCTCTTTCCGGGCACTGAAGCTTTCTTT. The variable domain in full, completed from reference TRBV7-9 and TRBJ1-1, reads DTGVSQNPRHKITKRGQNVTFRCDPISEHNRLYWYRQTLGQGPEFLTYFQNEAQLEKSRLLSDRFSAERPKGSFSTLEIQRTEQGDSAMYLCASSLFPGTEAFFGQGTRLTVV.

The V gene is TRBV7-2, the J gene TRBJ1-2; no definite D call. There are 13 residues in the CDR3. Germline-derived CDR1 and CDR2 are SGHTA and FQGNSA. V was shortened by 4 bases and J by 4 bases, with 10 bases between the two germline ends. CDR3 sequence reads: CASSSRTSYGYTF. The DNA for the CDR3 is TGTGCCAGCAGCTCTCGGACGAGCTATGGCTACACCTTC. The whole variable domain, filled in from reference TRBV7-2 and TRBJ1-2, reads GAGVSQSPSNKVTEKGKDVELRCDPISGHTALYWYRQSLGQGLEFLIYFQGNSAPDKSGLPSDRFSAERTGGSVSTLTIQRTQQEDSAVYLCASSSRTSYGYTFGSGTRLTVV.

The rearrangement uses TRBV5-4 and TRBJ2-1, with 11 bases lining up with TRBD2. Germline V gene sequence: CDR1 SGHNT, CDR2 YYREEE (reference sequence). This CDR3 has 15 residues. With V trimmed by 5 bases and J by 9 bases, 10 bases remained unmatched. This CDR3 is CASSSDLAGGSEQFF. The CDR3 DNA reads TGTGCCAGCAGTAGCGACCTAGCGGGAGGTAGTGAGCAGTTCTTC. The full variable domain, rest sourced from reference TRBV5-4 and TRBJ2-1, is ETGVTQSPTHLIKTRGQQVTLRCSSQSGHNTVSWYQQALGQGPQFIFQYYREEENGRGNFPPRFSGLQFPNYSSELNVNALELDDSALYLCASSSDLAGGSEQFFGPGTRLTVL.

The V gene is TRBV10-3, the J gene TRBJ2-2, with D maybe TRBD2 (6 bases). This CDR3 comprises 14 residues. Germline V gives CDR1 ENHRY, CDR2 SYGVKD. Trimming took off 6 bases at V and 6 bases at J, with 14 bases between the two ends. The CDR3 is CAIRVLARSGELFF. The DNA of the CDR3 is TGTGCCATCAGGGTACTAGCAAGGTCCGGGGAGCTGTTTTTT.

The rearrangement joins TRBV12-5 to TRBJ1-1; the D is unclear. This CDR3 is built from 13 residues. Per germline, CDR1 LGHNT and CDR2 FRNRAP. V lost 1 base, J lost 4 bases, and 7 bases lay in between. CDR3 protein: CASGLALGTEAFF. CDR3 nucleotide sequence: TGTGCTAGTGGTTTGGCCTTGGGCACTGAAGCTTTCTTT. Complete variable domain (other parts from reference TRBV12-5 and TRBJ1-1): DARVTQTPRHKVTEMGQEVTMRCQPILGHNTVFWYRQTMMQGLELLAYFRNRAPLDDSGMPKDRFSAEMPDATLATLKIQPSEPRDSAVYFCASGLALGTEAFFGQGTRLTVV.

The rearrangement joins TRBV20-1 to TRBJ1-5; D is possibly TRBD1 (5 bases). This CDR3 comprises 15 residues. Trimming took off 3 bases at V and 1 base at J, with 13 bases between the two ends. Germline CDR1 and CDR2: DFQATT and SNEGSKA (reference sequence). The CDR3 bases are TGCAGTGCTAGTGTCACGGGGCAGAGCAATCAGCCCCAGCATTTT. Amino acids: CSASVTGQSNQPQHF.

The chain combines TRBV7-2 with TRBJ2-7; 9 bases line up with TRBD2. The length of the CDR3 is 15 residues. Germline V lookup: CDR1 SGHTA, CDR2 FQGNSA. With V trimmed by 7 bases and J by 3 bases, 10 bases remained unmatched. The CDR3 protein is CASNSAAGGIYEQYF. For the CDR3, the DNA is TGTGCCAGCAACTCCGCAGCGGGAGGCATCTACGAGCAGTACTTC. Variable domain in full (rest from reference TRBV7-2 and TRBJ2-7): GAGVSQSPSNKVTEKGKDVELRCDPISGHTALYWYRQSLGQGLEFLIYFQGNSAPDKSGLPSDRFSAERTGGSVSTLTIQRTQQEDSAVYLCASNSAAGGIYEQYFGPGTRLTVT.

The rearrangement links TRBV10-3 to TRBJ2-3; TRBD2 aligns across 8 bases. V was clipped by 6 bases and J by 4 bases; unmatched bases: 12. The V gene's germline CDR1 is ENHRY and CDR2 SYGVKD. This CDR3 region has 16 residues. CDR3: CAIRNLIAGKADTQYF. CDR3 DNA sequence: TGTGCCATCAGGAACCTTATAGCGGGAAAGGCAGATACGCAGTATTTT.

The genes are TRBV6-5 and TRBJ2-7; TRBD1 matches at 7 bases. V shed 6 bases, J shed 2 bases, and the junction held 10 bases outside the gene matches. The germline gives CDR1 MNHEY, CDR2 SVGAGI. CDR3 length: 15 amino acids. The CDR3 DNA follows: TGTGCCAGCAGAAGAACAAGGGACAGCACCTACGAGCAGTACTTC. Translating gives CASRRTRDSTYEQYF.

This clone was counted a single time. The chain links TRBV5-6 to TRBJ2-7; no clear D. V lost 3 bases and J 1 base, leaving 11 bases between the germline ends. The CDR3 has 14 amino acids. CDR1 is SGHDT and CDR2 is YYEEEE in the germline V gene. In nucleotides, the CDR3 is TGTGCCAGCAGCTCGGCCGGAGCGTCCTACGAGCAGTACTTC. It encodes CASSSAGASYEQYF.